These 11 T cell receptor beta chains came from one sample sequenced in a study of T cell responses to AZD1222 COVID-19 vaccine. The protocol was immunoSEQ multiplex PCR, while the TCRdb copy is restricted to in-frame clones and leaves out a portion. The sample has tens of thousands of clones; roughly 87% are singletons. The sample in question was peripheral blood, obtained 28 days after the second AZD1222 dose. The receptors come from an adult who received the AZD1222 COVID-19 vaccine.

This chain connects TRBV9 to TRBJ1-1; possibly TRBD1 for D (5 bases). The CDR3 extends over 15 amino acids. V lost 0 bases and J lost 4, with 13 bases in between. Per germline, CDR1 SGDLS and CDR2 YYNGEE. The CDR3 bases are TGTGCCAGCAGCGTAGAAGGGGTTGGGAGCACTGAAGCTTTCTTT. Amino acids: CASSVEGVGSTEAFF.

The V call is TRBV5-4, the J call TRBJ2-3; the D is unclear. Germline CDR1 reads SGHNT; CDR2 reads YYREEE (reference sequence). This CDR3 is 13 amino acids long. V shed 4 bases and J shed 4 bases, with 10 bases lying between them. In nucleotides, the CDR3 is TGTGCCAGCAGCCTGCTCGGGTCAGATACGCAGTATTTT. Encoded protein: CASSLLGSDTQYF.

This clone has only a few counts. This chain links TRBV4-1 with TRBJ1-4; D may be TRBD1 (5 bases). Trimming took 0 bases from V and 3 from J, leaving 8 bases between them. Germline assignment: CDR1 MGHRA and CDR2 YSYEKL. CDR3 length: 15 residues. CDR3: CASSQEDSPNEKLFF. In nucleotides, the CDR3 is TGCGCCAGCAGCCAAGAAGACAGCCCTAATGAAAAACTGTTTTTT.

The CDR3 DNA is TGCGCCAGCAGTGAGAGGAACGGTCAAATGAACACTGAAGCTTTCTTT. Protein sequence: CASSERNGQMNTEAFF. V gene TRBV10-1 combines with J gene TRBJ1-1; no definite D call. There are 16 residues in the CDR3. Germline CDR1 and CDR2: WNHNN and SYGVQD (reference sequence). The ends were cut back, 2 bases at V and 0 bases at J, with 13 bases in the middle.

The CDR3: CASSYNEAVNTEAFF. The CDR3 DNA reads TGCGCCAGCAGCTACAACGAGGCGGTGAACACTGAAGCTTTCTTT. The V call is TRBV4-1, the J call TRBJ1-1, with D unclear. Germline-derived CDR1 and CDR2 are MGHRA and YSYEKL. The germline V and J ends were trimmed by 5 bases and 0 bases, with 13 bases remaining between them. The CDR3 consists of 15 residues.

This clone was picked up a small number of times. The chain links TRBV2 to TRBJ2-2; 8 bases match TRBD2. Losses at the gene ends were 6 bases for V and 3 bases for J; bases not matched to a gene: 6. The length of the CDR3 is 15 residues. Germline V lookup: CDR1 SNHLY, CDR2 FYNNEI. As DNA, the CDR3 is TGTGCCAGCAGCAAGCGGGAGAGTGACACCGGGGAGCTGTTTTTT. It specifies CASSKRESDTGELFF. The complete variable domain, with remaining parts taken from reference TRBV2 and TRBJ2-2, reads EPEVTQTPSHQVTQMGQEVILRCVPISNHLYFYWYRQILGQKVEFLVSFYNNEISEKSEIFDDQFSVERPDGSNFTLKIRSTKLEDSAMYFCASSKRESDTGELFFGEGSRLTVL.

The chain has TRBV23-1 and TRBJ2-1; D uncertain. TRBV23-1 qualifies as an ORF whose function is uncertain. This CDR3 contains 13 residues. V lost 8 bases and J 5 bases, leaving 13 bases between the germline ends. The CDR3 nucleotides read TGCGCCAGCCCTCCGTCCTTGGACAATGAGCAGTTCTTC. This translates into CASPPSLDNEQFF.

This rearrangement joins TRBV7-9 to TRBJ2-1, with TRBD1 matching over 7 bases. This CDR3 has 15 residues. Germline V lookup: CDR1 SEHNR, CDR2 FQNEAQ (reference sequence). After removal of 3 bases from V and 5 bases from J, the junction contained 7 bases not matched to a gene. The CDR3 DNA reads TGTGCCAGCAGCTTCCCTGACAGGGATGACAATGAGCAGTTCTTC. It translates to CASSFPDRDDNEQFF.

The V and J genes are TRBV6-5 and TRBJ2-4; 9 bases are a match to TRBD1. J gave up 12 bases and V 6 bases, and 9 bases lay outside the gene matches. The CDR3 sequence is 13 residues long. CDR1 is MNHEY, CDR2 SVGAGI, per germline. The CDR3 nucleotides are TGTGCCAGCAGGGGAGTCGGGACAGGGCCTCAGTACTTC. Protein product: CASRGVGTGPQYF.

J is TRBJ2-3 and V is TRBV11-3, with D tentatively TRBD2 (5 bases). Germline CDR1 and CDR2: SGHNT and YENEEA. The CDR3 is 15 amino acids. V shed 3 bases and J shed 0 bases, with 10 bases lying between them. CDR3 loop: CASSLGGGSTDTQYF. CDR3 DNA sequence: TGTGCCAGCAGCTTGGGCGGAGGTAGCACAGATACGCAGTATTTT.

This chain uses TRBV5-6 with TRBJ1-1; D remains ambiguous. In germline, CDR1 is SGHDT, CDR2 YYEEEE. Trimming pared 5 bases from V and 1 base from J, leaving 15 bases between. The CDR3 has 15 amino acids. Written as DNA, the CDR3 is TGTGCCAGCAGGCAGATTGTGTCCCCGAACACTGAAGCTTTCTTT. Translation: CASRQIVSPNTEAFF.